Listed below are T cell receptor beta chains from one sample, sequenced in a study of cytomegalovirus exposure and HLA in healthy donors. Using immunoSEQ multiplex PCR, the repertoire was profiled, and TCRdb retains in-frame clones only, with some absent. This sample yields a few hundred thousand clones, of which more than 85% are seen a single time; over 0.95% belongs to the top ten. The sample consisted of PBMCs. These receptors were taken from a woman aged 18-29 years in good health and CMV-seronegative. The CDR3 runs from the conserved cysteine through the conserved F or W. A D gene is named only where the DNA matches it firmly. Clone size appears in some rows only: once, few, many, or a class for an expanded clone.

clone_size	v_call	j_call	cdr3_length	d_call	cdr3_aa	cdr3_nt
once	TRBV29-1	TRBJ2-3	12	.	CSGHLTTDTQYF	TGCAGCGGACACCTTACCACAGATACGCAGTATTTT
.	TRBV6-5	TRBJ1-3	15	.	CASKAVPISGNTIYF	TGTGCCAGCAAGGCGGTTCCTATCTCTGGAAACACCATATATTTT
.	TRBV7-9	TRBJ2-7	16	.	CSSSLPLGGANYEQYF	TGTTCCAGCAGCCTCCCACTGGGGGGGGCGAACTACGAGCAGTACTTC
.	TRBV5-1	TRBJ1-1	14	.	CASSGWGGHTEAFF	TGCGCCAGCAGCGGGTGGGGGGGGCACACTGAAGCTTTCTTT
.	TRBV7-8	TRBJ1-2	17	.	CASSLAEIDRPNYGYTF	TGTGCCAGCAGCTTAGCAGAGATTGACAGACCTAACTATGGCTACACCTTC
.	TRBV9	TRBJ2-7	16	TRBD2	CASSVGVSGRAYEQYF	TGTGCCAGCAGCGTAGGGGTAAGCGGGAGGGCCTACGAGCAGTACTTC
.	TRBV11-2	TRBJ2-1	15	.	CASSSPPVLYNEQFF	TGTGCCAGCAGCTCCCCCCCTGTCCTTTACAATGAGCAGTTCTTC
.	TRBV10-3	TRBJ2-1	11	.	CAISARDEQFF	TGTGCCATCAGTGCCCGGGATGAGCAGTTCTTC
.	TRBV11-2	TRBJ2-3	16	TRBD2	CASSALAGGPTDTQYF	TGTGCCAGCAGCGCTCTAGCGGGGGGTCCCACAGATACGCAGTATTTT
.	TRBV10-3	TRBJ2-1	12	TRBD1	CAIRGTVREQFF	TGTGCCATCAGGGGGACAGTCAGGGAGCAGTTCTTC
.	TRBV18	TRBJ1-2	15	.	CASSPKSLAADDYTF	TGTGCCAGCTCACCAAAATCGTTGGCAGCGGACGACTACACCTTC
once	TRBV13	TRBJ2-7	11	.	CASSLSYEQYF	TGTGCCAGCAGCCTTTCCTACGAGCAGTACTTC
.	TRBV6-6	TRBJ1-4	13	.	CASSYGDNLKLFF	TGTGCCAGCAGTTACGGGGACAACCTGAAACTGTTTTTT
.	TRBV9	TRBJ2-5	12	.	CASSSNQETQYF	TGTGCCAGCAGTAGTAACCAAGAGACCCAGTACTTC
.	TRBV7-9	TRBJ1-2	14	.	CASSLLAGENGYTF	TGTGCCAGCAGCTTACTGGCAGGGGAGAATGGCTACACCTTC
.	TRBV9	TRBJ2-1	18	TRBD2	CASSGPFIGGGAENEQFF	TGTGCCAGCAGCGGCCCCTTCATCGGCGGGGGGGCAGAGAATGAGCAGTTCTTC
.	TRBV4-3	TRBJ2-5	13	.	CASSQDRWETQYF	TGCGCCAGCAGCCAAGATCGGTGGGAGACCCAGTACTTC
.	TRBV7-7	TRBJ1-4	14	TRBD1	CASSKTGFNEKLFF	TGTGCCAGCAGCAAGACAGGGTTTAATGAAAAACTGTTTTTT
few	TRBV4-3	TRBJ1-6	15	TRBD1	CASSPQGLDNSPLHF	TGCGCCAGCAGCCCACAGGGGTTGGATAATTCACCCCTCCACTTT
.	TRBV6-5	TRBJ1-1	14	TRBD1	CASSPDRGPSEAFF	TGTGCCAGCAGTCCGGACAGGGGGCCAAGCGAAGCTTTCTTT
.	TRBV30	TRBJ2-3	13	.	CAWLSRRRDTQYF	TGTGCCTGGCTAAGTCGGCGGAGAGATACGCAGTATTTT
.	TRBV9	TRBJ1-2	13	.	CASTPDGGYGYTF	TGTGCCAGCACCCCAGACGGCGGCTATGGCTACACCTTC
.	TRBV5-1	TRBJ1-1	13	.	CASSLRTAYEAFF	TGCGCCAGCAGCTTGAGGACAGCTTATGAAGCTTTCTTT
.	TRBV9	TRBJ1-2	16	.	CASSVTGREGNYGYTF	TGTGCCAGCAGCGTAACCGGGAGGGAGGGTAACTATGGCTACACCTTC
.	TRBV7-2	TRBJ1-6	15	TRBD1	CASSDTGTGASPLHF	TGTGCCAGCAGCGATACCGGGACAGGGGCGTCACCCCTCCACTTT
.	TRBV5-1	TRBJ2-5	15	TRBD1	CASSLEGDRGETQYF	TGCGCCAGCAGCTTGGAAGGGGACAGAGGGGAGACCCAGTACTTC
.	TRBV5-4	TRBJ1-1	12	TRBD1	CASSTTGFEAFF	TGTGCCAGCAGCACGACAGGGTTTGAAGCTTTCTTT
.	TRBV13	TRBJ1-2	15	TRBD1	CASSTGGGWGYGYTF	TGTGCCAGCAGCACAGGGGGCGGGTGGGGCTATGGCTACACCTTC
.	TRBV27	TRBJ2-1	15	TRBD1	CASSLGTGGYNEQFF	TGTGCCAGCAGTTTAGGGACAGGGGGGTACAATGAGCAGTTCTTC
once	TRBV27	TRBJ1-2	14	.	CASSLSGGAGGYTF	TGTGCCAGCAGTTTATCGGGCGGGGCGGGCGGCTACACCTTC
.	TRBV11-2	TRBJ2-5	17	.	CASSIPPGVDTRETQYF	TGTGCCAGCAGCATTCCCCCCGGTGTAGACACCAGGGAGACCCAGTACTTC
.	TRBV27	TRBJ2-7	11	TRBD1	CASGQGGEQYF	TGTGCCAGCGGACAGGGCGGCGAGCAGTACTTC